The present T cell receptor beta chain was sequenced within a study of blood T cells in healthy people across ages. The study, taken as a whole, reports: The study found TCR beta diversity correlated strongly with naive T cell percentage.

Next came a second PCR, run for about 7 to 11 cycles, which used a sample-barcoded 5' primer along with a J-beta primer mix. A template-switch adaptor with 12 random nucleotides tagged each cDNA molecule. TCRdb recomputed calls from the 5' RACE reads with MiXCR, one row per CDR3 protein. The sample has hundreds of thousands of distinct CDR3 sequences, 25% seen once. With respect to this clonotype: The antigen is not known.

The same sample was also studied in work on T cells of mothers and their children.

Sequencing used blood. The sequence came from a boy under 18 in good health.

The CDR3 DNA sequence: TGCGCCAGCAGCCCCAATCGGACCCCCGGGGAGACCCAGTACTTC. Protein sequence: CASSPNRTPGETQYF. J is TRBJ2-5 and V is TRBV4-3; D unresolved. The CDR3 is made up of 15 amino acids. Per the germline V gene, CDR1 is LGHNA and CDR2 is YSLEER. The V gene lost 4 bases and the J gene lost 5 bases, with 17 bases spanning the gap.